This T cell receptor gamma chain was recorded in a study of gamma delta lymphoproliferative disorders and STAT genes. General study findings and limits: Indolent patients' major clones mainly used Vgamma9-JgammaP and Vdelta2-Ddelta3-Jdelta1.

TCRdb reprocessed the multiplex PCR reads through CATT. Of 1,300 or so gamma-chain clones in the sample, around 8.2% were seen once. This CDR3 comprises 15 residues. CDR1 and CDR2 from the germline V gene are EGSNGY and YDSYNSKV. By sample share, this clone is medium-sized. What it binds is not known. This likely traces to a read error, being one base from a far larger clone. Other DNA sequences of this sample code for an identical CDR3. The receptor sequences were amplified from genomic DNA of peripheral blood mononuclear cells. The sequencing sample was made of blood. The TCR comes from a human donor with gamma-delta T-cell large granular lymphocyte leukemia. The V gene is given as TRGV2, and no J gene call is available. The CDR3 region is CATWDGRVNYYKKLF. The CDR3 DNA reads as TGTGCCACCTGGGACGGCCGAGTTAATTATTATAAGAAACTATTT.